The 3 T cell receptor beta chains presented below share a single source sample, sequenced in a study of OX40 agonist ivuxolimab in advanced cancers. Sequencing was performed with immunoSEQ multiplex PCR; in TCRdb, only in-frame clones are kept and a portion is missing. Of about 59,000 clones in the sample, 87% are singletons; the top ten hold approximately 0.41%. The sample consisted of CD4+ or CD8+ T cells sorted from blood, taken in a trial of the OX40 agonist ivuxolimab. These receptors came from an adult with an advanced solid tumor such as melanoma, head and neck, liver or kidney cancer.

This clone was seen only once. The CDR3 reads CASSSRGLAKNIQYF. The CDR3 coding sequence is TGTGCCAGCAGCTCCAGGGGTCTAGCCAAAAACATTCAGTACTTC. The chain recombines TRBV13 with TRBJ2-4; D is possibly TRBD1 (6 bases). This CDR3 spans 15 amino acids. The germline V gene has CDR1 PRHDT and CDR2 FYEKMQ (reference sequence). The V end lost 4 bases, the J end lost 0 bases, and 10 bases lay between the germline ends.

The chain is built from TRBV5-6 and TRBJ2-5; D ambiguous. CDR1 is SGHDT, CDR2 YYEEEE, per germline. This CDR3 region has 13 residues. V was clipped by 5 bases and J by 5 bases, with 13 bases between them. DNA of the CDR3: TGTGCCAGCAGTTACGCGGTGGGGGAGACCCAGTACTTC. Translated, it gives CASSYAVGETQYF. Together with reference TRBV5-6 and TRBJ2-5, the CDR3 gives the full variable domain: DAGVTQSPTHLIKTRGQQVTLRCSPKSGHDTVSWYQQALGQGPQFIFQYYEEEERQRGNFPDRFSGHQFPNYSSELNVNALLLGDSALYLCASSYAVGETQYFGPGTRLLVL.

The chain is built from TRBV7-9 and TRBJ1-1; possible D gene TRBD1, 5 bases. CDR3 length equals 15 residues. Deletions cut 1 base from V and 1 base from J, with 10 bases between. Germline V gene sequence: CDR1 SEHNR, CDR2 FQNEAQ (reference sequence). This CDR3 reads CASSLGGASNTEAFF. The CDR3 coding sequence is TGTGCCAGCAGCTTAGGAGGGGCCTCGAACACTGAAGCTTTCTTT. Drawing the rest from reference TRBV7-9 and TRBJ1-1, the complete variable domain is DTGVSQNPRHKITKRGQNVTFRCDPISEHNRLYWYRQTLGQGPEFLTYFQNEAQLEKSRLLSDRFSAERPKGSFSTLEIQRTEQGDSAMYLCASSLGGASNTEAFFGQGTRLTVV.